These 27 T cell receptor beta chains came from one sample sequenced in a study of cytomegalovirus exposure and HLA in healthy donors. Researchers ran the PCR with 60 Vbeta and 13 Jbeta primers. Clones were read by immunoSEQ multiplex PCR, and TCRdb kept only the in-frame ones, dropping some. This table holds 110,000 or so clones, about 79% found once. Sequenced: PBMCs. These receptors were obtained from a woman between 18 and 29 years old in good health and CMV-seronegative.

DNA for the CDR3: TGTGCCAGCAGCTCCACCAACCTAGCGGGAGCTTACAATGAGCAGTTCTTC. Protein: CASSSTNLAGAYNEQFF. The rearrangement joins TRBV7-6 to TRBJ2-1, with 10 bases aligning to TRBD2. Germline CDR1 is SGHVS and CDR2 is FNYEAQ. Trimming took 4 bases from V and 4 from J; bases not matched to a gene: 10. This CDR3 region has 17 residues.

Written as DNA, the CDR3 is TGTGCCAGCAGCGCAAAGGGAGTTCAAGAGACCCAGTACTTC. Its protein is CASSAKGVQETQYF. V usage is TRBV7-9 and J usage is TRBJ2-5; D possibly corresponds to TRBD2 (5 bases). V lost 5 bases, J lost 2 bases, and 12 bases lay in between. CDR1 SEHNR and CDR2 FQNEAQ come from the germline V gene (reference sequence). The CDR3 runs 14 residues.

CDR3 coding DNA: TGTGCCAGCAGAACCTACAGAACTAATGAAAAACTGTTTTTT. This gives the protein CASRTYRTNEKLFF. The rearrangement joins TRBV2 to TRBJ1-4; D not certain. Germline V gene sequence: CDR1 SNHLY, CDR2 FYNNEI. This CDR3 has 14 residues. The V and J ends lost 6 bases and 1 base respectively, with 9 bases between them.

The rearrangement uses TRBV28 and TRBJ1-1; D unresolved. Germline V gene sequence: CDR1 MDHEN, CDR2 SYDVKM. Trimming cost V 3 bases and J 2 bases, with 7 bases left between them. The CDR3 loop spans 13 amino acids. CDR3 nucleotides: TGTGCCAGCAGTTTGAGGTATAACACTGAAGCTTTCTTT. It specifies CASSLRYNTEAFF. The full variable domain, completed using reference TRBV28 and TRBJ1-1, is DVKVTQSSRYLVKRTGEKVFLECVQDMDHENMFWYRQDPGLGLRLIYFSYDVKMKEKGDIPEGYSVSREKKERFSLILESASTNQTSMYLCASSLRYNTEAFFGQGTRLTVV.

This chain connects TRBV7-8 to TRBJ2-1, with 9 bases fitting TRBD2. Unmatched junction bases numbered 9, after V lost 0 bases and J lost 0 bases. Germline CDR1 SGHVS, CDR2 FQNEAQ. The length of the CDR3 is 19 residues. CDR3 loop: CASSLAGRLAARSYNEQFF. The DNA for the CDR3 is TGTGCCAGCAGCTTAGCGGGGAGACTAGCGGCACGCTCCTACAATGAGCAGTTCTTC.

CDR3 in DNA: TGTGCCTGGAGTGGAAGGGACAGAGCTTATGGCTACACCTTC. Amino acid sequence: CAWSGRDRAYGYTF. The gene calls are TRBV30 and TRBJ1-2; 7 bases align to TRBD1. This CDR3 contains 14 residues. J lost 5 bases, V lost 1 base, and 7 bases had no gene match. The germline V gene encodes CDR1 GTSNPN and CDR2 SVGIG (reference sequence).

Notes on this clone: The junction departs from the called germline gene at one end, perhaps through a read error. The chain recombines TRBV30 with TRBJ2-5, with TRBD2 matching 8 bases. The CDR3 contains 15 residues. Germline CDR1 and CDR2: GTSNPN and SVGIG (reference sequence). The CDR3 is CVWSVNRGGPETQYF. CDR3 DNA: TGTGTCTGGAGTGTAAATCGGGGGGGCCCAGAGACCCAGTACTTC.

The chain combines TRBV25-1 with TRBJ1-3; D is possibly TRBD1 (6 bases). The length of the CDR3 is 16 residues. In germline, CDR1 is MGHDK, CDR2 SYGVNS. Trimming left V 4 bases short and J 0 bases short, with 13 bases between. The CDR3 DNA follows: TGTGCCAGCAGTGGAAGGGGGACGGTCTCTGGAAACACCATATATTTT. Translation: CASSGRGTVSGNTIYF.

This chain links TRBV19 with TRBJ2-1, with a tentative D call TRBD2 (6 bases). CDR1 and CDR2 (germline): LNHDA, SQIVND (reference sequence). The CDR3 has 13 amino acids. V lost 7 bases and J lost 9, with 16 bases in between. The CDR3 loop is CASKGGALGEQFF. The DNA for the CDR3 is TGTGCCAGTAAAGGCGGGGCTTTGGGTGAGCAGTTCTTC.

This clone was seen only once. The genes are TRBV19 and TRBJ1-4; 7 bases agree with TRBD1. The V segment lost 6 bases and the J segment 7 bases; nucleotides outside the gene matches: 17. Germline V gene sequence: CDR1 LNHDA, CDR2 SQIVND (reference sequence). The CDR3 sequence is 17 residues long. CDR3 sequence: CASSDHRQGILGEKLFF. The DNA of the CDR3 is TGTGCCAGTAGCGACCACAGACAGGGTATACTTGGTGAAAAACTGTTTTTT.

This clone was seen a few times. This rearrangement joins TRBV7-2 to TRBJ1-4; no clear D gene. The germline V and J ends were trimmed by 5 bases and 0 bases, with 7 bases remaining between them. CDR1 is SGHTA and CDR2 is FQGNSA in the germline V gene. The CDR3 has 14 amino acids. The CDR3 reads CASSRRATNEKLFF. DNA for the CDR3: TGTGCCAGCAGCCGCCGGGCAACTAATGAAAAACTGTTTTTT.

The chain employs TRBV7-2 and TRBJ2-2; TRBD1 matches at 7 bases. CDR3 length: 15 amino acids. Germline CDR1 and CDR2: SGHTA and FQGNSA. V dropped 3 bases and J dropped 5; count of bases not matched to a gene: 6. In nucleotides, the CDR3 is TGTGCCAGCAGCTTTGGGACAGTCACTACCGGGGAGCTGTTTTTT. This codes for CASSFGTVTTGELFF. Complete variable domain (other parts from reference TRBV7-2 and TRBJ2-2): GAGVSQSPSNKVTEKGKDVELRCDPISGHTALYWYRQSLGQGLEFLIYFQGNSAPDKSGLPSDRFSAERTGGSVSTLTIQRTQQEDSAVYLCASSFGTVTTGELFFGEGSRLTVL.

The genes are TRBV11-2 and TRBJ1-2, with D uncertain. CDR1 is SGHAT, CDR2 FQNNGV, per germline. V was shortened by 3 bases and J by 14 bases, with 10 bases between the two germline ends. The CDR3 consists of 10 residues. The CDR3 spells CASSLRVITF. The CDR3 DNA reads TGTGCCAGCAGCTTGCGTGTCATAACCTTC.

The chain carries TRBV6-5 and TRBJ1-1; no definite D call. In germline, CDR1 is MNHEY, CDR2 SVGAGI. The CDR3 is 14 amino acids. The V end was cut by 2 bases, the J end by 4 bases, with 11 bases between. The CDR3 region is CASSYTRGATEAFF. The CDR3 bases are TGTGCCAGCAGTTACACCCGAGGTGCCACTGAAGCTTTCTTT.

The J gene is TRBJ1-5, the V gene TRBV7-6; 7 bases align to TRBD1. The CDR3 length is 14 residues. Trimming at V came to 5 bases and at J to 4 bases, leaving 5 bases not matched to a gene. From germline, CDR1 is SGHVS and CDR2 FNYEAQ. Written as DNA, the CDR3 is TGTGCCAGCAGCGAGACAGGGCCTAATCAGCCCCAGCATTTT. Amino acid sequence: CASSETGPNQPQHF.

The chain joins TRBV6-1 to TRBJ1-2; 7 nucleotides line up with TRBD1. The germline CDR1 and CDR2 sequences are MNHNS and SASEGT. J was trimmed by 1 base and V by 5 bases; bases with no gene match: 7. The CDR3 consists of 15 residues. The CDR3 bases are TGTGCCAGCAGTCCAAACCAGGGGGATAACTATGGCTACACCTTC. Translating it yields CASSPNQGDNYGYTF.

The chain has TRBV7-9 and TRBJ1-2, with D tentatively TRBD1 (6 bases). V lost 5 bases, J lost 5 bases, and 15 bases lay in between. The CDR3 totals 14 residues. The V gene's germline CDR1 is SEHNR and CDR2 FQNEAQ (reference sequence). This CDR3 is CASSPQPGQYGYTF. DNA of the CDR3: TGTGCCAGCAGCCCTCAACCCGGACAGTATGGCTACACCTTC.

The chain has TRBV19 and TRBJ2-7; 11 nucleotides line up with TRBD2. V trimming: 2 bases; J trimming: 2 bases; junction bases outside the gene matches: 5. The germline V gene has CDR1 LNHDA and CDR2 SQIVND (reference sequence). The length of the CDR3 is 16 residues. The CDR3 DNA reads TGTGCCAGTAGTATATTAGGGACTAGCGGAACCTACGAGCAGTACTTC. Translated: CASSILGTSGTYEQYF.

The rearrangement uses TRBV10-3 and TRBJ1-1; TRBD1 aligns across 9 bases. The germline gives CDR1 ENHRY, CDR2 SYGVKD. CDR3 size: 16 residues. The trim removed 0 bases at V and 6 bases at J, leaving 8 bases unmatched. In nucleotides, the CDR3 is TGTGCCATCAGTGAGTCGGGGGACAGGGAGGCGGCTGAAGCTTTCTTT. Residues: CAISESGDREAAEAFF.

Only a few counts were recorded for this clone. The chain carries TRBV5-1 and TRBJ1-1; unclear D gene. Deletions cut 5 bases from V and 1 base from J, with 9 bases between. CDR1 SGHRS and CDR2 YFSETQ come from the germline V gene. The CDR3 consists of 13 residues. The CDR3: CASRSDTNTEAFF. For the CDR3, the DNA is TGCGCCAGCAGGTCCGACACGAACACTGAAGCTTTCTTT. The full variable domain, its missing parts supplied by reference TRBV5-1 and TRBJ1-1, is KAGVTQTPRYLIKTRGQQVTLSCSPISGHRSVSWYQQTPGQGLQFLFEYFSETQRNKGNFPGRFSGRQFSNSRSEMNVSTLELGDSALYLCASRSDTNTEAFFGQGTRLTVV.

This clone was counted once. The chain uses TRBV10-3 and TRBJ2-5; maybe TRBD1 (7 bases). Germline values: CDR1 ENHRY, CDR2 SYGVKD. The CDR3 totals 16 residues. Trimming left V 0 bases short and J 2 bases short, with 13 bases between. CDR3 protein: CAISESVAGGQETQYF. DNA for the CDR3: TGTGCCATCAGTGAGTCGGTGGCAGGGGGGCAAGAGACCCAGTACTTC.

This clone has more than one count but fewer than ten. This chain uses TRBV4-3 with TRBJ1-2; TRBD1 might be the D (6 bases). Trimming removed 0 bases from V and 7 bases from J, with 15 bases in between. The CDR3 is 15 residues long. Looked up from germline, CDR1 is LGHNA and CDR2 is YSLEER. The CDR3 sequence: CASSQETFAGAGYTF. The CDR3 DNA reads TGCGCCAGCAGCCAAGAAACATTTGCAGGGGCTGGCTACACCTTC.

V gene TRBV5-1 combines with J gene TRBJ2-5; D unclear. The germline V and J ends were trimmed by 0 bases and 4 bases, with 7 bases remaining between them. Germline assignment: CDR1 SGHRS and CDR2 YFSETQ. This CDR3 is 13 amino acids long. CDR3 DNA: TGCGCCAGCAGCTTGGCGGTCGTAGAGACCCAGTACTTC. Protein sequence: CASSLAVVETQYF.

The chain has TRBV29-1 and TRBJ2-2; D ambiguous. The CDR3 runs 11 residues. Between the trimmed V and J ends, which lost 2 bases and 5 bases, there was a span of 3 bases. Germline loops: CDR1 SQVTM, CDR2 ANQGSEA. The CDR3 DNA follows: TGCAGCGTTGAAATAACCGGGGAGCTGTTTTTT. Its translation is CSVEITGELFF.

The CDR3 DNA reads as TGTGCCATCAGTGAGCCAGGACTAGCGGACAAGGAGCAGTACTTC. Amino acid sequence: CAISEPGLADKEQYF. V and J are TRBV10-3 and TRBJ2-7; 10 nucleotides line up with TRBD2. The V gene end was trimmed by 2 bases and the J gene end by 7 bases; junction bases not matched to a gene: 8. The CDR3 extends over 15 amino acids. Germline CDR1 is ENHRY and CDR2 is SYGVKD.

The chain uses TRBV5-4 and TRBJ2-7; a weak D match, TRBD1 (7 bases). This CDR3 spans 14 amino acids. The V and J ends lost 2 bases and 6 bases respectively, with 15 bases between them. CDR1 and CDR2 (germline): SGHNT, YYREEE (reference sequence). CDR3 sequence (DNA): TGTGCCAGCAGCTTCTACAGGGGAGGAGGCGAGCAGTACTTC. Protein product: CASSFYRGGGEQYF.

The CDR3 DNA reads TGTGCCAGCAGTCAAGGGCCAGGGTTTTGGAATGAGCAGTTCTTC. Its protein product is CASSQGPGFWNEQFF. The V gene is TRBV6-5, the J gene TRBJ2-1; D may be TRBD1 (5 bases). The CDR3 is 15 amino acids. Between the trimmed V and J ends, which lost 5 bases and 7 bases, there was a span of 18 bases. Germline V gene data show CDR1 as MNHEY and CDR2 as SVGAGI.